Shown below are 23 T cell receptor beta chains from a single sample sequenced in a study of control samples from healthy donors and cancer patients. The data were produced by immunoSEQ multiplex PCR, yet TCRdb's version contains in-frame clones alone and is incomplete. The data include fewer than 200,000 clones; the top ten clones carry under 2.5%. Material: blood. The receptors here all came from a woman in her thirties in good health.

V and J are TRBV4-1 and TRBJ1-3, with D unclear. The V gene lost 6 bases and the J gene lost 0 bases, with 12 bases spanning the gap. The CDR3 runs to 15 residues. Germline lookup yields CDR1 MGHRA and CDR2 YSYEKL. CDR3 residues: CASSYRPSSGNTIYF. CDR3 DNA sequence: TGCGCCAGCAGTTACCGACCCAGCTCTGGAAACACCATATATTTT.

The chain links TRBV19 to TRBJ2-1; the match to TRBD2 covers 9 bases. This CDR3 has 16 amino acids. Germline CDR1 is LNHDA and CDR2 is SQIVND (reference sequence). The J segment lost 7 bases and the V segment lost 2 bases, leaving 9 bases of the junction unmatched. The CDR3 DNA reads TGTGCCAGTAGTATATACCGGCTAGCGGGGCATAATGAGCAGTTCTTC. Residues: CASSIYRLAGHNEQFF.

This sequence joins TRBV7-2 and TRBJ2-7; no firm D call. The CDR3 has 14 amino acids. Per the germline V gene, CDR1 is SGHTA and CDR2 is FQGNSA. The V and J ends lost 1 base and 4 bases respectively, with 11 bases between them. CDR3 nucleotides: TGTGCCAGCAGCTTAGGGTCCGATTTGTACGAGCAGTACTTC. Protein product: CASSLGSDLYEQYF.

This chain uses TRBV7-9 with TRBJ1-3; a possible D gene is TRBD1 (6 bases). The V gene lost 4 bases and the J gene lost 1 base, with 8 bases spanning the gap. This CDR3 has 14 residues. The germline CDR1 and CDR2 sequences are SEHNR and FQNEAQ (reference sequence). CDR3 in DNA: TGTGCCAGCAGCTCAACAGGGTCTGGAAACACCATATATTTT. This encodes CASSSTGSGNTIYF.

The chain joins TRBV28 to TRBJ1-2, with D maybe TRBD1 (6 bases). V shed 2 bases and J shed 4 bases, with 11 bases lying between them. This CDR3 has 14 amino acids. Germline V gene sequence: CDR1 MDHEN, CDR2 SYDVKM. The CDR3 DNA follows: TGTGCCAGCAGTTTAGGGGGCGGCAGCTATGGCTACACCTTC. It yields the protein CASSLGGGSYGYTF.

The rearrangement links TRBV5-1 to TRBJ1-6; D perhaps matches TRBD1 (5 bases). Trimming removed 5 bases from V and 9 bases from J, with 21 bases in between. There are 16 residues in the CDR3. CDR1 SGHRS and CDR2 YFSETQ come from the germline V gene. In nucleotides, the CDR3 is TGCGCCAGCAGTCCCGGGCTTCCGGGGGTCAGTTCACCCCTCCACTTT. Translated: CASSPGLPGVSSPLHF.

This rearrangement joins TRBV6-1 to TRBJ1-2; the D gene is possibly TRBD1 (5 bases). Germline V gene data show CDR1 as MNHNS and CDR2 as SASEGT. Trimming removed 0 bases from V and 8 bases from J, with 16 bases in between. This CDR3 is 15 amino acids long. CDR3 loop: CASSEAFGGGRGYTF. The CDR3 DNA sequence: TGTGCCAGCAGTGAAGCGTTCGGGGGTGGACGCGGCTACACCTTC.

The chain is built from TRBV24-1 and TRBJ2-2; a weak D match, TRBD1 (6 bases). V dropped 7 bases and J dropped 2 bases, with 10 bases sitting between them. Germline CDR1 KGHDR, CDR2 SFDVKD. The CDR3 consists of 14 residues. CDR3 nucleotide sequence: TGTGCCACCAGCCCAGGGGCTAACACCGGGGAGCTGTTTTTT. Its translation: CATSPGANTGELFF.

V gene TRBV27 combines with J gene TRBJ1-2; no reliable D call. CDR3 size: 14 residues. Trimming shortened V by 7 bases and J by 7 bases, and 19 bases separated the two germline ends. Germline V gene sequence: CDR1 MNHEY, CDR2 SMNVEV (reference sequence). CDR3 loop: CASKDRYPKAGYTF. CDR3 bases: TGTGCCAGCAAGGATAGGTACCCAAAGGCTGGCTACACCTTC.

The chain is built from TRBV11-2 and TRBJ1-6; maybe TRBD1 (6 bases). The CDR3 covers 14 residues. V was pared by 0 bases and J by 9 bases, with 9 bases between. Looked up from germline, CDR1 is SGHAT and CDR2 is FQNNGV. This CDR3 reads CASSLDTGSSPLHF. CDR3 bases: TGTGCCAGCAGCTTAGATACAGGGAGTTCACCCCTCCACTTT.

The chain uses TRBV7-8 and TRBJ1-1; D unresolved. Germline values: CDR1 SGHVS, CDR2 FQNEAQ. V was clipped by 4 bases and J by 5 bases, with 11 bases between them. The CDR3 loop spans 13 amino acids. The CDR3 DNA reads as TGTGCCAGCAGCTCGAGGACCCAAACTGAAGCTTTCTTT. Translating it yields CASSSRTQTEAFF.

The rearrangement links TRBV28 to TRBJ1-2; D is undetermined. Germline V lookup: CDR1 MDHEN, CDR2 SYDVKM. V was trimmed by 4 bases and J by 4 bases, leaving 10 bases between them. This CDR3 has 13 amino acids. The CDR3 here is CASSSRQPYGYTF. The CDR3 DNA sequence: TGTGCCAGCAGTTCCCGTCAGCCCTATGGCTACACCTTC.

For the CDR3, the DNA is TGCGCCAGCAGCCAATTGTACCCGGGGTTTAATGAAAAACTGTTTTTT. Translating it yields CASSQLYPGFNEKLFF. V gene TRBV4-1 combines with J gene TRBJ1-4; D gene uncertain. The length of the CDR3 is 16 residues. Germline loops: CDR1 MGHRA, CDR2 YSYEKL. The ends were cut back, 2 bases at V and 4 bases at J, with 14 bases in the middle.

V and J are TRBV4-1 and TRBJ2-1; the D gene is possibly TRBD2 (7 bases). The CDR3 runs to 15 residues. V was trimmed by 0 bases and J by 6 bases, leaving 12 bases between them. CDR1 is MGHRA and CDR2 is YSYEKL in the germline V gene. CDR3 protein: CASSQEGGVFNEQFF. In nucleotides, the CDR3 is TGCGCCAGCAGCCAAGAAGGGGGGGTTTTCAATGAGCAGTTCTTC.

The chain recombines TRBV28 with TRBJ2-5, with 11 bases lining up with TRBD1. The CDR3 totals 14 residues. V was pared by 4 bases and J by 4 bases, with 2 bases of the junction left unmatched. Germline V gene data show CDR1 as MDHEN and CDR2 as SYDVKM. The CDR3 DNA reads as TGTGCCAGCAGTTCCGGGACAGGGGGAGAGACCCAGTACTTC. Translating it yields CASSSGTGGETQYF. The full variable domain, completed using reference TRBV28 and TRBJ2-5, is DVKVTQSSRYLVKRTGEKVFLECVQDMDHENMFWYRQDPGLGLRLIYFSYDVKMKEKGDIPEGYSVSREKKERFSLILESASTNQTSMYLCASSSGTGGETQYFGPGTRLLVL.

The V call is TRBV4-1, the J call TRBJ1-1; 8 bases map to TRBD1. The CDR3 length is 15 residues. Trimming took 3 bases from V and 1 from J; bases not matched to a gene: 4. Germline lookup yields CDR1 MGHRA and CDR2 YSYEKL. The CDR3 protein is CASSHNRGRNTEAFF. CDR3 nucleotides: TGCGCCAGCAGCCATAACAGGGGGAGGAACACTGAAGCTTTCTTT.

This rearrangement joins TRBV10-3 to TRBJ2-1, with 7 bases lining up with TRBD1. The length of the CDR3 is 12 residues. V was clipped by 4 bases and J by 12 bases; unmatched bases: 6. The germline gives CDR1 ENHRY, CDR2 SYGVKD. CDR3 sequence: CAISGTGSRQFF. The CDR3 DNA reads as TGTGCCATCAGTGGGACAGGCTCAAGGCAGTTCTTC.

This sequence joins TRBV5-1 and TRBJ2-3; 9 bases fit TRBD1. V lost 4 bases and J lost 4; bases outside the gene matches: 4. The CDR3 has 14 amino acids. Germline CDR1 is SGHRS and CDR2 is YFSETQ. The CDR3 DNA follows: TGCGCCAGCAGCGGGGGACAGGGCCCAGATACGCAGTATTTT. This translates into CASSGGQGPDTQYF.

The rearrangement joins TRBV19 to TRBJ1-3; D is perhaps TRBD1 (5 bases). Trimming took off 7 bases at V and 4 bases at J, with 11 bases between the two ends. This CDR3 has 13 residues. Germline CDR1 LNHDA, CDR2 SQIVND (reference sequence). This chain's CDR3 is CASTRRDGNTIYF. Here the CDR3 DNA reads TGTGCCAGTACTAGGAGGGACGGAAACACCATATATTTT.

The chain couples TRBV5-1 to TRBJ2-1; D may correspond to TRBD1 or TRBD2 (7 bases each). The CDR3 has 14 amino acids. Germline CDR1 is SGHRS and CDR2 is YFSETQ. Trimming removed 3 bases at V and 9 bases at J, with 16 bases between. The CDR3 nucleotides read TGCGCCAGCAGCTGGGAGGGGGCCCGGTTTGAGCAGTTCTTC. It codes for CASSWEGARFEQFF.

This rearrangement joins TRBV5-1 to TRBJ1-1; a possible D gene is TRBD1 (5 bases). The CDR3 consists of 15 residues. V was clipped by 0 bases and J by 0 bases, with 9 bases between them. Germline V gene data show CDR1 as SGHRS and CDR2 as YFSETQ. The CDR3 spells CASSLAGHLNTEAFF. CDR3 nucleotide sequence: TGCGCCAGCAGCTTGGCCGGACACCTGAACACTGAAGCTTTCTTT.

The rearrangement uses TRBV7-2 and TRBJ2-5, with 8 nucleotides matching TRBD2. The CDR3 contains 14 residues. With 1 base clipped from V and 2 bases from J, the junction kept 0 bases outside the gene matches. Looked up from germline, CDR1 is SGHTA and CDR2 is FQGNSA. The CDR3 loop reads CASSLGGGQETQYF. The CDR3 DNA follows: TGTGCCAGCAGCTTAGGCGGGGGGCAAGAGACCCAGTACTTC.

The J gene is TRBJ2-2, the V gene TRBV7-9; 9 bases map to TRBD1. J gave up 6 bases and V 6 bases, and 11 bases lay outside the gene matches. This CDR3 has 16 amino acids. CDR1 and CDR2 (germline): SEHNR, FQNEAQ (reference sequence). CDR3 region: CASRLSRDREAGELFF. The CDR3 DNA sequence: TGTGCCAGCAGGTTAAGCCGGGACAGGGAGGCCGGGGAGCTGTTTTTT.